These T cell receptor beta chains were read from a single sample in a study of breast tumors, draining lymph nodes, adjacent tissues. A single record per CDR3 protein comes from TCRdb applying MiXCR to the multiplex PCR reads. The sample consists of about 14,000 distinct CDR3 sequences, roughly three fifths of them appearing once. Sequencing was performed on tumor-adjacent breast tissue. These receptor sequences come from a female donor with breast cancer. Some clones in this sample may be carry-over from other donors' samples. The CDR3 runs from the conserved cysteine through the conserved F or W. The D gene is left open where the match is weak. Size tells how often a clone was seen (once, few, many) or the class of an expanded clone, and some rows leave it out.

NA,TRBV10-3,medium-sized,TRBJ2-1,TGTGCCATCAGAGGACTGGCGAACAATGAGCAGTTCTTC,CAIRGLANNEQFF
TRBD2,TRBV9,NA,TRBJ2-7,TGTGCCAGCAGCCCGTCCGGGACTAGCGGGAGTCGGCACGAGCAGTACTTC,CASSPSGTSGSRHEQYF
NA,TRBV30,NA,TRBJ1-5,TGTGCCTGGAGTGGGCAGAGCAATCAGCCCCAGCATTTT,CAWSGQSNQPQHF
NA,TRBV4-1,once,TRBJ2-3,TGCGCCAGCAGCCAGCCTGGAGGCGATACGCAGCACTTT,CASSQPGGDTQHF
TRBD2,TRBV5-1,NA,TRBJ2-5,TGCGCCAGCAGCTTGGGACTAGCGGGAGAGACCCAGTACTTC,CASSLGLAGETQYF
NA,TRBV20-1,NA,TRBJ2-1,TGCAGTGCTGAAGCTTCATTGGGGAGCAATGAGCAGTTCTTC,CSAEASLGSNEQFF
NA,TRBV3-1,NA,TRBJ1-4,TGTGCCAGCAGGCCAGAAGGCAGGACTAATGAAAAACTGTTTTTT,CASRPEGRTNEKLFF
NA,TRBV7-8,medium-sized,TRBJ1-2,TGTGCCAGCAGCTTAGGCAGGGAGTCGGCAGGCTACACCTTC,CASSLGRESAGYTF
NA,TRBV2,NA,TRBJ2-7,TGTGCCAGCAGTGAAGGGGCCGTCCTCTACGAGCAGTACTTC,CASSEGAVLYEQYF
NA,TRBV10-3,NA,TRBJ2-1,TGTGCCACCCGGGGGACAGAAAACAATGAGCAGTTCTTC,CATRGTENNEQFF
NA,TRBV5-4,NA,TRBJ2-2,TGTGCCAGCAGCTCTGACGAGCACGGGGAGCTGTTTTTT,CASSSDEHGELFF
NA,TRBV27,many,TRBJ2-1,TGTGCCAGCAGTTCCTACCTCCGCTCCTACAATGAGCAGTTCTTC,CASSSYLRSYNEQFF
TRBD2,TRBV24-1,NA,TRBJ2-7,TGTGCCACCAGTGATGCGGAACCGGGACTAGCGGGAGGGCCAGAGGAGCAGTACTTC,CATSDAEPGLAGGPEEQYF
NA,TRBV5-4,NA,TRBJ1-1,TGTGCCAGCAGCTTGGGAGGGAGGAGTGGGTCTGAAGCTTTCTTT,CASSLGGRSGSEAFF
NA,TRBV28,many,TRBJ2-4,TGTGCCAGTGGAAAGAGAGGGGGGGCCAAAAACATTCAGTACTTC,CASGKRGGAKNIQYF
NA,TRBV20-1,NA,TRBJ2-5,TGCAGTGCTGCCTCCGCTAGTAGGGATGAGACCCAGTACTTC,CSAASASRDETQYF
NA,TRBV20-1,NA,TRBJ2-7,TGCAGTGCTAGCGCAGGTACAAGCTCCTACGAGCAGTACTTC,CSASAGTSSYEQYF
NA,TRBV24-1,NA,TRBJ2-5,TGTGCCACCAGTGATTTGCACCGGGGGCAAGAGACCCAGTACTTC,CATSDLHRGQETQYF
TRBD2,TRBV4-3,NA,TRBJ2-7,TGCGCCAGCAGCCAGAGGCTAGCGGGAGGGCCTTCCTACGAGCAGTACTTC,CASSQRLAGGPSYEQYF
NA,TRBV11-2,many,TRBJ2-7,TGTGCCAGCAGCGTGCAGTTGGAGCAGTACTTC,CASSVQLEQYF
TRBD2,TRBV20-1,medium-sized,TRBJ2-1,TGCAGTGCTAGATTTGGGCTGGGACTAACTGCCAATGAGCAGTTCTTC,CSARFGLGLTANEQFF
NA,TRBV29-1,NA,TRBJ2-7,TGCAGCGTTGAGACCTCCAGCTCCTACGAGCAGTACTTC,CSVETSSSYEQYF
TRBD2,TRBV7-2,NA,TRBJ2-7,TGTGCCAGCAGCAATAGCGGGGGAGGGTCCTACGAGCAGTACTTC,CASSNSGGGSYEQYF
TRBD1,TRBV6-1,NA,TRBJ2-3,TGTGCCAGCAGGCGGACAGGGAACGCAGATACGCATTATTTT,CASRRTGNADTHYF
NA,TRBV6-2/TRBV6-3,NA,TRBJ2-7,TGTGCCAGCTGTGACGTCTCCTACGAGCAGTACTTC,CASCDVSYEQYF
NA,TRBV5-4,few,TRBJ1-1,TGTGCCAGCAGCTTGCTCGGGGCCTACACTGAAGCTTTCTTT,CASSLLGAYTEAFF
TRBD2,TRBV24-1,NA,TRBJ2-3,TGTGCCACCAGTGATTTGGAGAGCGGGAGAAGGGATACGCAGTATTTT,CATSDLESGRRDTQYF
TRBD1,TRBV20-1,once,TRBJ1-6,TGCAGTGCTACCAGGACAGGGAATGTCGGTAATTCACCCCTCCACTTT,CSATRTGNVGNSPLHF
TRBD2,TRBV20-1,NA,TRBJ2-3,TGCAGTGCTCCGACTAGCGCGAAATCAGATACGCAGTATTTT,CSAPTSAKSDTQYF
NA,TRBV2,NA,TRBJ2-3,TGTGCCGGAAACACAGATACGCAGTATTTT,CAGNTDTQYF
NA,TRBV29-1,NA,TRBJ2-7,TGCAGCGCCAGCAGCGGTGAGACCTACGAGCAGTACTTC,CSASSGETYEQYF